Below are 30 T cell receptor beta chains sequenced from a single sample in a study of blood T cell repertoires in COVID-19. Clones were read by immunoSEQ multiplex PCR, and TCRdb kept only the in-frame ones, dropping some. The sample holds tens of thousands of clones; 70% to 85% are singletons and the top ten take 26%. The specimen sequenced was peripheral blood. The origin of the receptors is a man between 60 and 75 years old with active or convalescent COVID-19.

The chain carries TRBV6-9 and TRBJ1-5, with D unclear. Germline V lookup: CDR1 MNHGY, CDR2 SVAAGI. The germline V and J ends were trimmed by 0 bases and 0 bases, with 27 bases remaining between them. This CDR3 region has 22 residues. The CDR3 region has the DNA TGTGCCAGCAGTTATTCGGCCCATTCCAGGAATTCCCCTAATGATAGCAATCAGCCCCAGCATTTT. Translating gives CASSYSAHSRNSPNDSNQPQHF.

The chain couples TRBV6-5 to TRBJ1-3, with D maybe TRBD1 (6 bases). Trimming removed 5 bases at V and 2 bases at J, with 13 bases between. This CDR3 region has 15 residues. In germline, CDR1 is MNHEY, CDR2 SVGAGI. CDR3 DNA: TGTGCCAGCAGTCTCGACAGGCTAGCTGGAAACACCATATATTTT. This encodes CASSLDRLAGNTIYF.

The V call is TRBV5-4, the J call TRBJ2-3; 14 nucleotides agree with TRBD2. The germline CDR1 and CDR2 sequences are SGHNT and YYREEE (reference sequence). The J segment lost 6 bases and the V segment lost 4 bases, leaving 4 bases of the junction unmatched. This CDR3 is built from 15 residues. The CDR3 region is CASSDWTSGGDTQYF. Written as DNA, the CDR3 is TGTGCCAGCAGCGACTGGACTAGCGGGGGGGATACGCAGTATTTT.

The chain uses TRBV2 and TRBJ2-5, with 7 nucleotides matching TRBD2. The CDR3 contains 15 residues. Germline V gives CDR1 SNHLY, CDR2 FYNNEI. J lost 1 base, V lost 3 bases, and 5 bases had no gene match. In DNA form, the CDR3 reads TGTGCCAGCAGTGACAGCGGGGAGCTCCAAGAGACCCAGTACTTC. Its protein is CASSDSGELQETQYF.

The chain uses TRBV7-8 and TRBJ1-1; possibly TRBD1 for D (6 bases). V lost 1 base to trimming and J lost 5 bases, with 14 bases between them. The germline V gene has CDR1 SGHVS and CDR2 FQNEAQ. The CDR3 runs to 15 residues. CDR3 coding DNA: TGTGCCAGCAGCTTAGGTGGGGGCGTTGGAACTGAAGCTTTCTTT. The encoded protein is CASSLGGGVGTEAFF.

The J gene is TRBJ2-2, the V gene TRBV5-1, with 7 bases that match TRBD1. CDR3 length: 14 residues. The germline CDR1 and CDR2 sequences are SGHRS and YFSETQ. Unmatched junction bases numbered 5, after V lost 5 bases and J lost 4 bases. The DNA for the CDR3 is TGCGCCAGCAGACAGGGGTCGCCCACCGGGGAGCTGTTTTTT. It is translated as CASRQGSPTGELFF.

The chain links TRBV10-2 to TRBJ1-1; 7 nucleotides align to TRBD1. CDR3 length equals 16 residues. The junction had 12 bases not matched to a gene; V was cut back by 8 bases and J by 0 bases. The germline gives CDR1 WSHSY, CDR2 SAAADI. The chain's CDR3 is CASRGTGDSLNTEAFF. The CDR3, as DNA: TGCGCCAGCCGGGGTACTGGGGACAGCCTGAACACTGAAGCTTTCTTT.

This chain uses TRBV27 with TRBJ1-3; D not certain. The CDR3 runs to 14 residues. Trimming removed 8 bases from V and 4 bases from J, with 15 bases in between. Per germline, CDR1 MNHEY and CDR2 SMNVEV (reference sequence). This CDR3 is CASRPAGMGNTIYF. The CDR3, as DNA: TGTGCCAGCCGACCGGCCGGGATGGGAAACACCATATATTTT.

For the CDR3, the DNA is TGTGCCAGCAGCGTAGACGACTACGCCCAAGAGACCCAGTACTTC. Amino acids: CASSVDDYAQETQYF. V and J are TRBV9 and TRBJ2-5; weak D call: TRBD2 (5 bases). Trimming removed 0 bases from V and 1 base from J, with 10 bases in between. The germline V gene has CDR1 SGDLS and CDR2 YYNGEE. The CDR3 loop spans 15 amino acids. Filled out from reference TRBV9 and TRBJ2-5, the complete variable domain reads DSGVTQTPKHLITATGQRVTLRCSPRSGDLSVYWYQQSLDQGLQFLIQYYNGEERAKGNILERFSAQQFPDLHSELNLSSLELGDSALYFCASSVDDYAQETQYFGPGTRLLVL.

This sequence joins TRBV7-2 and TRBJ1-2; 7 bases fit TRBD1. Trimming took 6 bases from V and 7 from J; bases not matched to a gene: 5. This CDR3 has 12 amino acids. Germline loops: CDR1 SGHTA, CDR2 FQGNSA. The chain's CDR3 is CASSQTGPGYTF. The CDR3, as DNA: TGTGCCAGCAGTCAGACAGGGCCTGGCTACACCTTC.

The chain combines TRBV6-9 with TRBJ1-5; no reliable D call. The CDR3 runs 15 residues. Trimming took off 1 base at V and 4 bases at J, with 11 bases between the two ends. Germline CDR1 MNHGY, CDR2 SVAAGI. The CDR3 DNA sequence: TGTGCCAGCAGTTATTTCGAGGGAGGGAATCAGCCCCAGCATTTT. The encoded protein is CASSYFEGGNQPQHF.

The V and J genes are TRBV6-1 and TRBJ1-3; D is possibly TRBD1 (6 bases). The CDR3 covers 16 residues. CDR1 and CDR2 (germline): MNHNS, SASEGT. Trimming took off 2 bases at V and 0 bases at J, with 11 bases between the two ends. Here the CDR3 DNA reads TGTGCCAGCAGTGAACAGGGGACCCGCTCTGGAAACACCATATATTTT. This gives the protein CASSEQGTRSGNTIYF.

This clone was detected a few times. V and J are TRBV16 and TRBJ2-7; a weak D match, TRBD2 (5 bases). The germline CDR1 and CDR2 sequences are KGHSY and FQNENV. The CDR3 is 16 amino acids. V was shortened by 5 bases and J by 2 bases, with 19 bases between the two germline ends. The CDR3 DNA reads TGTGCCAGCAGCGCGGCTAGCCTTCCTAGGGCCTACGAGCAGTACTTC. Translating it yields CASSAASLPRAYEQYF.

This clone was recorded once. The J gene is TRBJ2-5, the V gene TRBV18; TRBD2 aligns across 7 bases. V gave up 0 bases and J gave up 4 bases; unmatched junction bases: 5. The CDR3 runs 15 residues. Germline-derived CDR1 and CDR2 are KGHSH and LQKENI. CDR3 sequence (DNA): TGTGCCAGCTCACCACCGATTGCTAGCGGAGAGACCCAGTACTTC. Its protein is CASSPPIASGETQYF.

The chain couples TRBV9 to TRBJ2-7; the D gene is possibly TRBD1 (6 bases). Germline V gene sequence: CDR1 SGDLS, CDR2 YYNGEE. The CDR3 is made up of 13 amino acids. The V end was cut by 5 bases, the J end by 6 bases, with 15 bases between. In nucleotides, the CDR3 is TGTGCCAGCAGTCCAGGGGCTTCTTCCGAGCAGTACTTC. Translated, it gives CASSPGASSEQYF.

The chain has TRBV5-1 and TRBJ1-1; 9 bases are a match to TRBD1. J was trimmed by 7 bases and V by 3 bases; bases with no gene match: 7. The length of the CDR3 is 14 residues. Germline V gene lookup returns CDR1 SGHRS and CDR2 YFSETQ. The DNA of the CDR3 is TGCGCCAGCAGCTCCTGGACAGGGGCCTATGAAGCTTTCTTT. Translation: CASSSWTGAYEAFF.

The V and J genes are TRBV2 and TRBJ1-5; possible D gene TRBD1, 6 bases. Germline V gene data show CDR1 as SNHLY and CDR2 as FYNNEI. CDR3 length: 13 amino acids. Trimming cost V 7 bases and J 3 bases, with 10 bases left between them. DNA of the CDR3: TGTGCCAGCAACAGGGATGCCAATCAGCCCCAGCATTTT. Translated, it gives CASNRDANQPQHF.

In nucleotides, the CDR3 is TGTGCCACCTCTAGAGGACTTACAACTAATGAAAAACTGTTTTTT. Amino acid sequence: CATSRGLTTNEKLFF. V usage is TRBV19 and J usage is TRBJ1-4; D is undetermined. The V and J ends lost 10 bases and 0 bases respectively, with 15 bases between them. The germline V gene has CDR1 LNHDA and CDR2 SQIVND (reference sequence). The CDR3 extends over 15 amino acids.

The rearrangement links TRBV2 to TRBJ2-5, with 10 bases fitting TRBD2. The CDR3 is made up of 14 amino acids. Trimming cost V 4 bases and J 1 base; bases outside gene matches: 0. Germline lookup yields CDR1 SNHLY and CDR2 FYNNEI. CDR3 bases: TGTGCCAGCAGTGCTAGCGGGGGCCAAGAGACCCAGTACTTC. This sequence encodes CASSASGGQETQYF.

J is TRBJ1-2 and V is TRBV19; D uncertain. V was pared by 1 base and J by 5 bases, with 8 bases between. The CDR3 extends over 13 amino acids. CDR1 LNHDA and CDR2 SQIVND come from the germline V gene (reference sequence). Here the CDR3 DNA reads TGTGCCAGTAGTATAGGCCGGTATTATGGCTACACCTTC. Its translation: CASSIGRYYGYTF.

The V gene is TRBV5-4, the J gene TRBJ1-1; D call uncertain. The V end was cut by 4 bases, the J end by 2 bases, with 9 bases between. CDR3 length: 13 residues. CDR1 is SGHNT and CDR2 is YYREEE in the germline V gene (reference sequence). The CDR3 loop reads CASSLLFNTEAFF. CDR3 sequence (DNA): TGTGCCAGCAGCCTCCTCTTTAACACTGAAGCTTTCTTT.

This chain uses TRBV20-1 with TRBJ1-6; TRBD1 is a possible D gene (5 bases). The CDR3 runs 15 residues. CDR1 is DFQATT and CDR2 is SNEGSKA in the germline V gene (reference sequence). V shed 3 bases and J shed 4 bases, with 13 bases lying between them. CDR3 loop: CSASTGVPYNSPLHF. CDR3 sequence (DNA): TGCAGTGCTAGTACGGGGGTCCCTTATAATTCACCCCTCCACTTT.

A single count supports this clone. The J gene is TRBJ1-2, the V gene TRBV28, with a possible D match to TRBD1 (5 bases). V lost 7 bases and J lost 7, with 13 bases in between. Germline assignment: CDR1 MDHEN and CDR2 SYDVKM. This CDR3 has 12 residues. The CDR3 protein is CASNQGSSGYTF. The CDR3 DNA follows: TGTGCCAGCAACCAGGGATCCTCTGGCTACACCTTC.

This clone was found once. This sequence joins TRBV6-6 and TRBJ2-7; tentatively, D is TRBD1 (6 bases). Germline V gives CDR1 MNHNY, CDR2 SVGAGI (reference sequence). With 6 bases removed from V and 3 bases from J, the gap between germline ends came to 9 bases. This CDR3 spans 12 amino acids. CDR3 nucleotides: TGTGCCAGCAGCAAACAGGGCTACGAGCAGTACTTC. Translation: CASSKQGYEQYF.

This chain joins TRBV7-2 and TRBJ1-2, with TRBD1 identical over 7 bases. CDR1 is SGHTA and CDR2 is FQGNSA in the germline V gene. The CDR3 extends over 13 amino acids. V was clipped by 5 bases and J by 5 bases; unmatched bases: 5. CDR3 amino acids: CASSSDRAYGYTF. The CDR3 DNA is TGTGCCAGCAGCAGTGACAGGGCATATGGCTACACCTTC. The full variable domain, with the rest looked up from reference TRBV7-2 and TRBJ1-2, is GAGVSQSPSNKVTEKGKDVELRCDPISGHTALYWYRQSLGQGLEFLIYFQGNSAPDKSGLPSDRFSAERTGGSVSTLTIQRTQQEDSAVYLCASSSDRAYGYTFGSGTRLTVV.

The rearrangement links TRBV28 to TRBJ1-5; D unresolved. V lost 5 bases, J lost 1 base, and 9 bases lay in between. Germline V gives CDR1 MDHEN, CDR2 SYDVKM. CDR3 size: 14 residues. The CDR3 here is CASSLGRSNQPQHF. CDR3 in DNA: TGTGCCAGCAGTCTCGGGAGGAGCAATCAGCCCCAGCATTTT.

This clone has a handful of counts. This chain links TRBV11-2 with TRBJ2-7; D is perhaps TRBD1 (6 bases). CDR1 is SGHAT, CDR2 FQNNGV, per germline. V dropped 4 bases and J dropped 3 bases, with 13 bases sitting between them. This CDR3 contains 14 residues. CDR3 nucleotide sequence: TGTGCCAGCAGCTCCAGGGGAAATCACTACGAGCAGTACTTC. This encodes CASSSRGNHYEQYF.

The chain is built from TRBV10-1 and TRBJ1-3; a possible D gene is TRBD1 (5 bases). The CDR3 totals 15 residues. Germline V gene lookup returns CDR1 WNHNN and CDR2 SYGVQD (reference sequence). The V and J ends lost 6 bases and 0 bases respectively, with 12 bases between them. The CDR3 reads CASRDFDSSGNTIYF. The CDR3 DNA follows: TGCGCCAGCAGAGACTTTGACAGCTCTGGAAACACCATATATTTT.

V usage is TRBV5-1 and J usage is TRBJ1-1; a weak D match, TRBD1 (6 bases). The CDR3 length is 13 residues. The germline V gene encodes CDR1 SGHRS and CDR2 YFSETQ. Deletions cut 4 bases from V and 5 bases from J, with 12 bases between. The CDR3 reads CASSGGTGTEAFF. As DNA, the CDR3 is TGCGCCAGCAGCGGAGGTACAGGGACTGAAGCTTTCTTT.

The chain is built from TRBV6-5 and TRBJ2-5, with 10 positions matching TRBD1. This CDR3 comprises 16 residues. The V and J ends lost 2 bases and 1 base, in that order; junction bases with no gene match: 4. In germline, CDR1 is MNHEY, CDR2 SVGAGI. CDR3 coding DNA: TGTGCCAGCAGTTACCGGACAGGGGGGTCCCAAGAGACCCAGTACTTC. This translates into CASSYRTGGSQETQYF.